This TCR beta chain comes out of a study of CD8 T cells in Susac syndrome. Random hexamers served to reverse transcribe about 0.45 to 1 ug RNA. TCRdb independently ran MiXCR on the immunoSEQ multiplex PCR reads; one entry per CDR3 protein. The table includes 100,000 to 150,000 distinct CDR3 sequences, approximately 96% detected once. The sequencing sample was made of CD8+ T cells from PBMCs. The TCR was taken from a human donor with Susac syndrome.

The CDR3 coding sequence is TGCAGCGTTGAAGGGCTAGCGGGAGGAGGGGTAGGTGAGCAGTTCTTC. Amino acid sequence: CSVEGLAGGGVGEQFF. The V call is TRBV29-1, the J call TRBJ2-1; the match to TRBD2 covers 11 bases. The junction had 11 bases not matched to a gene; V was cut back by 1 base and J by 9 bases. The CDR3 sequence is 16 residues long. Germline V gene lookup returns CDR1 SQVTM and CDR2 ANQGSEA.